The rows below give T cell receptor beta chains drawn from one sample of a study of cytomegalovirus exposure and HLA in healthy donors. TCRdb's table, derived via immunoSEQ multiplex PCR, lists solely in-frame clones and lacks some. The repertoire consists of under 85,000 clones, with around 79% occurring once and the leading ten covering approximately 1.6%. Source material: PBMCs. The receptors were sampled from a man aged 40-49 years in good health and CMV-seronegative. The CDR3 runs from the conserved cysteine through the conserved F or W. Fields, in order: clone size, D gene, J gene, V gene, CDR3 protein, CDR3 DNA. D genes are given only for firm matches. Size is stated for part of the rows, as once, few or many counts, or as a class when the clone is expanded.

clone_size: few; d_call: NA; j_call: TRBJ1-2; v_call: TRBV11-2; cdr3_aa: CASSFNGYTF; cdr3_nt: TGTGCCAGCAGCTTTAATGGCTACACCTTC
clone_size: NA; d_call: NA; j_call: TRBJ1-5; v_call: TRBV6-5; cdr3_aa: CASSLRGEGGQPQHF; cdr3_nt: TGTGCCAGCAGTCTAAGAGGAGAAGGCGGTCAGCCCCAGCATTTT
clone_size: NA; d_call: TRBD1; j_call: TRBJ1-6; v_call: TRBV5-4; cdr3_aa: CASSFGQGNSPLHF; cdr3_nt: TGTGCCAGCAGCTTCGGACAGGGGAATTCACCCCTCCACTTT
clone_size: NA; d_call: NA; j_call: TRBJ1-1; v_call: TRBV27; cdr3_aa: CASSFGWNTEAFF; cdr3_nt: TGTGCCAGCAGTTTCGGGTGGAACACTGAAGCTTTCTTT
clone_size: once; d_call: NA; j_call: TRBJ1-1; v_call: TRBV25-1; cdr3_aa: CASSESRVAATEAFF; cdr3_nt: TGTGCCAGCAGTGAATCGAGGGTTGCAGCCACTGAAGCTTTCTTT
clone_size: NA; d_call: TRBD1; j_call: TRBJ1-6; v_call: TRBV6-5; cdr3_aa: CASTETGGHSPLHF; cdr3_nt: TGTGCCAGCACCGAGACAGGGGGGCATTCACCCCTCCACTTT
clone_size: NA; d_call: NA; j_call: TRBJ1-5; v_call: TRBV28; cdr3_aa: CASNADSNQPQHF; cdr3_nt: TGTGCCAGCAACGCAGATAGCAATCAGCCCCAGCATTTT
clone_size: NA; d_call: TRBD1; j_call: TRBJ2-7; v_call: TRBV5-8; cdr3_aa: CASSLSRTGALEQYF; cdr3_nt: TGTGCCAGCAGCTTAAGTAGGACAGGGGCTCTCGAGCAGTACTTC
clone_size: few; d_call: TRBD1; j_call: TRBJ2-2; v_call: TRBV6-4; cdr3_aa: CASSLGTVNTGELFF; cdr3_nt: TGTGCCAGCAGTCTCGGGACAGTAAACACCGGGGAGCTGTTTTTT
clone_size: NA; d_call: NA; j_call: TRBJ2-7; v_call: TRBV5-6; cdr3_aa: CASSLAISYEQYF; cdr3_nt: TGTGCCAGCAGCTTAGCCATCTCCTACGAGCAGTACTTC
clone_size: NA; d_call: NA; j_call: TRBJ1-5; v_call: TRBV6-1; cdr3_aa: CASSVNRLFSQPQHF; cdr3_nt: TGTGCCAGCAGCGTAAACAGGCTGTTTAGTCAGCCCCAGCATTTT
clone_size: NA; d_call: NA; j_call: TRBJ2-4; v_call: TRBV29-1; cdr3_aa: CSVLPLNKSIQYF; cdr3_nt: TGCAGCGTACTCCCACTAAACAAAAGCATTCAGTACTTC
clone_size: NA; d_call: TRBD2; j_call: TRBJ2-1; v_call: TRBV7-3; cdr3_aa: CASSSPGTGGGNEQFF; cdr3_nt: TGTGCCAGCAGCTCCCCGGGTACGGGGGGAGGCAATGAGCAGTTCTTC
clone_size: few; d_call: NA; j_call: TRBJ2-1; v_call: TRBV9; cdr3_aa: CASSVGFTSTYNEQFF; cdr3_nt: TGTGCCAGCAGCGTAGGCTTCACTAGTACCTACAATGAGCAGTTCTTC
clone_size: once; d_call: TRBD2; j_call: TRBJ2-1; v_call: TRBV7-9; cdr3_aa: CASNGVAGFNEQFF; cdr3_nt: TGTGCCAGCAATGGGGTAGCGGGTTTTAATGAGCAGTTCTTC
clone_size: NA; d_call: NA; j_call: TRBJ2-1; v_call: TRBV6-4; cdr3_aa: CASSVEGSNEQFF; cdr3_nt: TGTGCCAGCAGTGTTGAAGGGAGCAATGAGCAGTTCTTC
clone_size: NA; d_call: TRBD1; j_call: TRBJ1-4; v_call: TRBV6-6; cdr3_aa: CASSYLTGTNEKLFF; cdr3_nt: TGTGCCAGCAGTTACTTGACAGGGACTAATGAAAAACTGTTTTTT
clone_size: NA; d_call: NA; j_call: TRBJ1-1; v_call: TRBV28; cdr3_aa: CASSPSMNTEAFF; cdr3_nt: TGTGCCAGCAGCCCATCAATGAACACTGAAGCTTTCTTT
clone_size: NA; d_call: NA; j_call: TRBJ1-3; v_call: TRBV4-2; cdr3_aa: CASSQELVQGGNTIYF; cdr3_nt: TGTGCCAGCAGCCAAGAGTTAGTACAGGGTGGAAACACCATATATTTT
clone_size: NA; d_call: TRBD2; j_call: TRBJ2-5; v_call: TRBV7-2; cdr3_aa: CASSTGGSGGPSETQYF; cdr3_nt: TGTGCCAGCAGCACGGGTGGATCGGGAGGGCCCTCGGAGACCCAGTACTTC
clone_size: NA; d_call: TRBD2; j_call: TRBJ2-3; v_call: TRBV5-6; cdr3_aa: CASSPGLAGVGDTQYF; cdr3_nt: TGTGCCAGCAGCCCGGGACTAGCGGGAGTAGGGGATACGCAGTATTTT
clone_size: NA; d_call: NA; j_call: TRBJ1-2; v_call: TRBV6-1; cdr3_aa: CATRHGLNYGYTF; cdr3_nt: TGTGCCACTCGACACGGACTTAACTATGGCTACACCTTC
clone_size: NA; d_call: NA; j_call: TRBJ2-3; v_call: TRBV28; cdr3_aa: CASSTATSTDTQYF; cdr3_nt: TGTGCCAGCTCGACTGCTACTAGCACAGATACGCAGTATTTT
clone_size: NA; d_call: TRBD1; j_call: TRBJ1-5; v_call: TRBV28; cdr3_aa: CASHYRGRQPQHF; cdr3_nt: TGTGCCAGCCATTACAGGGGGCGTCAGCCCCAGCATTTT
clone_size: NA; d_call: NA; j_call: TRBJ2-1; v_call: TRBV18; cdr3_aa: CASSPARDEQFF; cdr3_nt: TGTGCCAGCTCACCAGCCCGGGATGAGCAGTTCTTC
clone_size: NA; d_call: TRBD1; j_call: TRBJ1-2; v_call: TRBV6-1; cdr3_aa: CASSEVVGLRTGRTNYGYTF; cdr3_nt: TGTGCCAGCAGTGAAGTCGTTGGACTTAGGACAGGGAGAACTAACTATGGCTACACCTTC
clone_size: NA; d_call: TRBD1; j_call: TRBJ1-5; v_call: TRBV19; cdr3_aa: CASSLDRVSNQPQHF; cdr3_nt: TGTGCCAGTAGTTTGGACAGGGTTAGCAATCAGCCCCAGCATTTT
clone_size: once; d_call: TRBD1; j_call: TRBJ1-4; v_call: TRBV18; cdr3_aa: CASSPRSQGGEKLFF; cdr3_nt: TGTGCCAGCTCACCACGGTCACAGGGGGGTGAAAAACTGTTTTTT
clone_size: NA; d_call: NA; j_call: TRBJ2-2; v_call: TRBV7-9; cdr3_aa: CANRPLTGLATGELFF; cdr3_nt: TGTGCCAACCGCCCCTTAACAGGGCTGGCCACCGGGGAGCTGTTTTTT
clone_size: once; d_call: NA; j_call: TRBJ1-3; v_call: TRBV7-2; cdr3_aa: CASSLEDIIGNTIYF; cdr3_nt: TGTGCCAGCAGCTTAGAGGACATCATTGGAAACACCATATATTTT
clone_size: NA; d_call: TRBD1; j_call: TRBJ2-1; v_call: TRBV2; cdr3_aa: CASIPDRGYNEQFF; cdr3_nt: TGTGCCAGCATCCCGGACAGGGGTTACAATGAGCAGTTCTTC
clone_size: NA; d_call: NA; j_call: TRBJ2-1; v_call: TRBV5-1; cdr3_aa: CASSLIAGPNNEQFF; cdr3_nt: TGCGCCAGCAGCTTGATCGCGGGCCCGAACAATGAGCAGTTCTTC
clone_size: NA; d_call: NA; j_call: TRBJ2-7; v_call: TRBV6-5; cdr3_aa: CASRDSLHEQYF; cdr3_nt: TGTGCCAGCAGGGACTCCCTCCACGAGCAGTACTTC
clone_size: few; d_call: TRBD1; j_call: TRBJ1-5; v_call: TRBV4-1; cdr3_aa: CASSQSGTGHNQPQHF; cdr3_nt: TGCGCCAGCAGCCAATCCGGGACAGGTCACAATCAGCCCCAGCATTTT
clone_size: NA; d_call: TRBD2; j_call: TRBJ2-3; v_call: TRBV5-1; cdr3_aa: CASSLSVAGATDTQYF; cdr3_nt: TGCGCCAGCAGCTTGTCGGTAGCGGGTGCAACAGATACGCAGTATTTT
clone_size: NA; d_call: TRBD2; j_call: TRBJ2-1; v_call: TRBV4-2; cdr3_aa: CASSQDRASGYNEQFF; cdr3_nt: TGTGCCAGCAGCCAAGATCGGGCTAGCGGTTACAATGAGCAGTTCTTC
clone_size: NA; d_call: TRBD1; j_call: TRBJ1-1; v_call: TRBV6-6; cdr3_aa: CASSRRGLNTEAFF; cdr3_nt: TGTGCCAGCAGCAGAAGGGGGCTGAACACTGAAGCTTTCTTT
clone_size: NA; d_call: NA; j_call: TRBJ2-2; v_call: TRBV2; cdr3_aa: CASSQDQEGELFF; cdr3_nt: TGTGCCAGCAGTCAGGATCAAGAAGGGGAGCTGTTTTTT
clone_size: NA; d_call: TRBD1; j_call: TRBJ2-5; v_call: TRBV2; cdr3_aa: CASRPPTGTETQYF; cdr3_nt: TGTGCCAGTCGACCCCCGACAGGGACGGAGACCCAGTACTTC
clone_size: NA; d_call: NA; j_call: TRBJ1-2; v_call: TRBV4-1; cdr3_aa: CASSQFPVGYGYTF; cdr3_nt: TGCGCCAGCAGCCAGTTTCCGGTCGGTTATGGCTACACCTTC
clone_size: NA; d_call: TRBD1; j_call: TRBJ1-2; v_call: TRBV7-9; cdr3_aa: CASSTGAPSRGYTF; cdr3_nt: TGTGCCAGCAGCACAGGGGCCCCCTCTCGGGGCTACACCTTC
clone_size: NA; d_call: NA; j_call: TRBJ2-7; v_call: TRBV13; cdr3_aa: CASSLTPYEQYF; cdr3_nt: TGTGCCAGCAGCTTAACACCCTACGAGCAGTACTTC
clone_size: NA; d_call: TRBD2; j_call: TRBJ2-7; v_call: TRBV6-6; cdr3_aa: CASSWDYSYEQYF; cdr3_nt: TGTGCCAGCAGTTGGGACTACTCCTACGAGCAGTACTTC
clone_size: NA; d_call: TRBD1; j_call: TRBJ1-5; v_call: TRBV7-2; cdr3_aa: CASSLQGARNQPQHF; cdr3_nt: TGTGCCAGCAGCCTTCAGGGGGCTAGGAATCAGCCCCAGCATTTT
clone_size: NA; d_call: NA; j_call: TRBJ1-5; v_call: TRBV2; cdr3_aa: CASSRLLQPQHF; cdr3_nt: TGTGCCAGCAGTCGTTTACTGCAGCCCCAGCATTTT
clone_size: NA; d_call: TRBD1; j_call: TRBJ1-5; v_call: TRBV6-1; cdr3_aa: CASSEWGQVQHF; cdr3_nt: TGTGCCAGCAGTGAATGGGGACAGGTCCAGCATTTT
clone_size: NA; d_call: NA; j_call: TRBJ1-2; v_call: TRBV9; cdr3_aa: CASSVAGQPYYGYTF; cdr3_nt: TGTGCCAGCAGCGTAGCTGGACAACCTTACTATGGCTACACCTTC
clone_size: NA; d_call: NA; j_call: TRBJ2-1; v_call: TRBV7-2; cdr3_aa: CASRFAGNEQFF; cdr3_nt: TGTGCCAGCAGGTTTGCGGGAAATGAGCAGTTCTTC
clone_size: NA; d_call: NA; j_call: TRBJ2-2; v_call: TRBV7-3; cdr3_aa: CASRGTGNTGELFF; cdr3_nt: TGTGCCAGCAGAGGGACTGGTAACACCGGGGAGCTGTTTTTT